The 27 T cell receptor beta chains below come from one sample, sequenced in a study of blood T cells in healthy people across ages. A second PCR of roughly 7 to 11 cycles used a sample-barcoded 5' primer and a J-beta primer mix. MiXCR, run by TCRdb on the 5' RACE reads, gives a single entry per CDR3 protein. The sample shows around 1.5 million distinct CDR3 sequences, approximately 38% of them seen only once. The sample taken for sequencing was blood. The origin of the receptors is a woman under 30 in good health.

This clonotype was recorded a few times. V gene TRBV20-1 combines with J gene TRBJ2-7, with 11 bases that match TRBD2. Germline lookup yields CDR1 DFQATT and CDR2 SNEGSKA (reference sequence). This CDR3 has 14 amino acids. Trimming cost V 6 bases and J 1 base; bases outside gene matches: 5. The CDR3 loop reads CSAPRLAGSYEQYF. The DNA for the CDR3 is TGCAGTGCCCCGCGACTAGCGGGATCCTACGAGCAGTACTTC.

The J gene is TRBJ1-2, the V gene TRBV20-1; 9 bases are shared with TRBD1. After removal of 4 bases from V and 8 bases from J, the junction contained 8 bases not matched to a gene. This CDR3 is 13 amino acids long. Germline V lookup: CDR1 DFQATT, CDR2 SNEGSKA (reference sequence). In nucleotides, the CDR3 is TGCAGTGCTATTTGGGGACAGGGACAGGGCTACACCTTC. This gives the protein CSAIWGQGQGYTF.

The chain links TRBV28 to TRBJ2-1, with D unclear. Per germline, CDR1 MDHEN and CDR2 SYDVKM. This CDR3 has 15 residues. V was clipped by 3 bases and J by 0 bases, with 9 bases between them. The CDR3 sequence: CASSFVASSYNEQFF. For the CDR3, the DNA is TGTGCCAGCAGTTTTGTAGCCAGCTCCTACAATGAGCAGTTCTTC. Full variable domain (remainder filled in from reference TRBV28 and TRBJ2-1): DVKVTQSSRYLVKRTGEKVFLECVQDMDHENMFWYRQDPGLGLRLIYFSYDVKMKEKGDIPEGYSVSREKKERFSLILESASTNQTSMYLCASSFVASSYNEQFFGPGTRLTVL.

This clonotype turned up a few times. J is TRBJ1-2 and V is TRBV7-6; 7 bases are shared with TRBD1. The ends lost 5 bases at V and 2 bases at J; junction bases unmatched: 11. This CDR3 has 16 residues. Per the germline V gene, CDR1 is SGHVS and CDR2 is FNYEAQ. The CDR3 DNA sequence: TGTGCCAGCAGCGCTGGGACAGCCAGCACCAACTATGGCTACACCTTC. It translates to CASSAGTASTNYGYTF.

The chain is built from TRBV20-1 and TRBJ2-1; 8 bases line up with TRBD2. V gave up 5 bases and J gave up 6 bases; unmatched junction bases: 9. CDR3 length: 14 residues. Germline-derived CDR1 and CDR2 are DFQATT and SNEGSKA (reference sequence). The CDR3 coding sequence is TGCAGTGCTCGGGCGCGGGGGGATCCCAATGAGCAGTTCTTC. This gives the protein CSARARGDPNEQFF.

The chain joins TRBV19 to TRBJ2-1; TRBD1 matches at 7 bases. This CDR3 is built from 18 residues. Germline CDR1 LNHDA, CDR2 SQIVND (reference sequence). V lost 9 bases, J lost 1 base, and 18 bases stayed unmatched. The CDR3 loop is CASTHVQGQGVSYNEQFF. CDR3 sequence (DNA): TGTGCCAGCACACACGTCCAGGGGCAGGGGGTTTCCTACAATGAGCAGTTCTTC.

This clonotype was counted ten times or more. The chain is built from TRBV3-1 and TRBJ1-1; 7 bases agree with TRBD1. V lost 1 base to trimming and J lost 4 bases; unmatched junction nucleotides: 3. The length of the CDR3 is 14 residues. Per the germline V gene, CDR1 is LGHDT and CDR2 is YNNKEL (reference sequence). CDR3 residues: CASSQGQGGTEAFF. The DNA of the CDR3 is TGTGCCAGCAGCCAAGGTCAGGGGGGCACTGAAGCTTTCTTT.

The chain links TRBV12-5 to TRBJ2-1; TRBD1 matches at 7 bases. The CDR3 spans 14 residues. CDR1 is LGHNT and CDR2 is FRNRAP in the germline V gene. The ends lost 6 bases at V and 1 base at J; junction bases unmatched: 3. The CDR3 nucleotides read TGTGCTAGTGGGGGGGACAGATCCTACAATGAGCAGTTCTTC. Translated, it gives CASGGDRSYNEQFF.

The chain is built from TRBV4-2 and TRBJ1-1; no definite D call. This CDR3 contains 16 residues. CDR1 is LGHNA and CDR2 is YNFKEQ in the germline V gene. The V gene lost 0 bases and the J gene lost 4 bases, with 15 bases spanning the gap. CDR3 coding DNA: TGTGCCAGCAGCCAAGAGGCAGGAGGGCTGGGCACTGAAGCTTTCTTT. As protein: CASSQEAGGLGTEAFF.

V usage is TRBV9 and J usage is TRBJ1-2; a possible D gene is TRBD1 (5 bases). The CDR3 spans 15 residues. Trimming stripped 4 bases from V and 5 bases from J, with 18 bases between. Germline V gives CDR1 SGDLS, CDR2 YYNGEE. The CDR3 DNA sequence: TGTGCCAGCAGCTCTCCCGGGGGGACTATGTATGGCTACACCTTC. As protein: CASSSPGGTMYGYTF.

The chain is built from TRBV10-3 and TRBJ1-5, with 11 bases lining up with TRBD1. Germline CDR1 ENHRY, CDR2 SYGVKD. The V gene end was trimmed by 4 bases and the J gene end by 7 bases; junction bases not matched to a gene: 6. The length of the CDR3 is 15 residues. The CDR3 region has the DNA TGTGCCATCAGTGGGGACAGGGGGGTTGGACAGCCCCAGCATTTT. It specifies CAISGDRGVGQPQHF.

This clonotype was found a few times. This chain's CDR3 is CASSLSEGRNEQFF. The CDR3 nucleotides read TGCGCCAGCAGCCTGTCAGAGGGGAGGAATGAGCAGTTCTTC. The chain employs TRBV5-1 and TRBJ2-1; D may be TRBD2 (6 bases). Deletions cut 4 bases from V and 7 bases from J, with 15 bases between. CDR1 and CDR2 (germline): SGHRS, YFSETQ. The CDR3 has 14 residues.

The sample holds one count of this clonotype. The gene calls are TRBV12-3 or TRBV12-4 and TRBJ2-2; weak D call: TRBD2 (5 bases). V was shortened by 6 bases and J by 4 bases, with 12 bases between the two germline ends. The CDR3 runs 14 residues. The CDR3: CASRYRTGTGELFF. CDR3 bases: TGTGCCAGCAGATATAGGACTGGCACCGGGGAGCTGTTTTTT.

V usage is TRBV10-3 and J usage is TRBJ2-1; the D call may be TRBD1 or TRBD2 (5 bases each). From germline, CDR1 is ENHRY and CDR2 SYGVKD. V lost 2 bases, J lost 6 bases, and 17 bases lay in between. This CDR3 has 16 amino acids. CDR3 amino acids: CAISETGRAGRNEQFF. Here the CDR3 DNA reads TGTGCCATCAGTGAGACGGGACGAGCCGGCCGCAATGAGCAGTTCTTC.

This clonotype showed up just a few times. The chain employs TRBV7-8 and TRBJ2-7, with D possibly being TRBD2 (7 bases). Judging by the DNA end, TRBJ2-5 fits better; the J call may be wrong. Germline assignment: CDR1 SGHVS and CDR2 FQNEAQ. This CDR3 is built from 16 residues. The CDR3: CASSLLGAGVEETQYF. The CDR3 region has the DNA TGTGCCAGCAGCTTATTGGGGGCGGGGGTAGAAGAGACCCAGTACTTC.

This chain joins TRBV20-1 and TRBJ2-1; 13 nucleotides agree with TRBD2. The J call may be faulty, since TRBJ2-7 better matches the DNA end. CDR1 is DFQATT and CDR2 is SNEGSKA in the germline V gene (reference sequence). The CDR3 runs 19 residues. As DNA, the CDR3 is TGCAGTGCTAGAGCCAAATCAGGGGTACTAGCGGGGGGGTCCCATGAGCAGTACTTC. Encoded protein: CSARAKSGVLAGGSHEQYF.

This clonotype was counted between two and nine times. CDR3 protein: CSARRRRGTFVDEQFF. The CDR3 DNA is TGCAGTGCTAGACGAAGGCGGGGCACTTTCGTAGATGAGCAGTTCTTC. The chain joins TRBV20-1 to TRBJ2-1, with D perhaps matching TRBD2 (6 bases). The CDR3 runs to 16 residues. In germline, CDR1 is DFQATT, CDR2 SNEGSKA (reference sequence). Trimming took 2 bases from V and 8 from J, leaving 22 bases between them.

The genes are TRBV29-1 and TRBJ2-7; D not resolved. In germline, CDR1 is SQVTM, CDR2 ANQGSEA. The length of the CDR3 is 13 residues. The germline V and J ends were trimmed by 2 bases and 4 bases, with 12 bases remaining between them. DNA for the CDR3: TGCAGCGTTGAAAGGACGGGCACTTACGAGCAGTACTTC. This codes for CSVERTGTYEQYF.

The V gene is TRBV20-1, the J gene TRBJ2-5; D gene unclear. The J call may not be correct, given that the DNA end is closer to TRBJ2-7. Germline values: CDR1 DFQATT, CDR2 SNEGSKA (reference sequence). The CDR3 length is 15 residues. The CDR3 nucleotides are TGCAGTGCTTTGGGGTCGGCAGGATCAAACTACGAGCAGTACTTC. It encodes CSALGSAGSNYEQYF.

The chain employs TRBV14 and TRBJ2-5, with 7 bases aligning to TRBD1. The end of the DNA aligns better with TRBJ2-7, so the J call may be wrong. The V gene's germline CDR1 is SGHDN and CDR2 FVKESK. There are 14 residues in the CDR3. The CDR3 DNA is TGTGCCAGCAGCCCAGCGACAGGGACCTACGAGCAGTACTTC. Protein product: CASSPATGTYEQYF.

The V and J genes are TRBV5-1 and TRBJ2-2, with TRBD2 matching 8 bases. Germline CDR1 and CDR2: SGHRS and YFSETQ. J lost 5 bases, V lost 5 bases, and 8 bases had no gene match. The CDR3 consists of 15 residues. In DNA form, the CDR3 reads TGCGCCAGCAGAGTCAGCGGGGGCCCGACCGGGGAGCTGTTTTTT. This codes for CASRVSGGPTGELFF. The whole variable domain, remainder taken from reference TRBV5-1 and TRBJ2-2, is KAGVTQTPRYLIKTRGQQVTLSCSPISGHRSVSWYQQTPGQGLQFLFEYFSETQRNKGNFPGRFSGRQFSNSRSEMNVSTLELGDSALYLCASRVSGGPTGELFFGEGSRLTVL.

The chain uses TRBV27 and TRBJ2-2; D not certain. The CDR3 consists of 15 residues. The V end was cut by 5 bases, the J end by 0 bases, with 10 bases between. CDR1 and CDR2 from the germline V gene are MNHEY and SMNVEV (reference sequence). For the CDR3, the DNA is TGTGCCAGCAGTCCCCCTGCGACGAACACCGGGGAGCTGTTTTTT. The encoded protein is CASSPPATNTGELFF.

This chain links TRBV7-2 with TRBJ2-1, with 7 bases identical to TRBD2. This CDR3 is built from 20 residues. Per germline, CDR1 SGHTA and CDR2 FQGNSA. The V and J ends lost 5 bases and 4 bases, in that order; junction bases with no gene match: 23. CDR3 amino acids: CASSRPGLVGGPFRYNEQFF. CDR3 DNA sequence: TGTGCCAGCAGCCGCCCCGGACTAGTGGGAGGGCCCTTTAGATACAATGAGCAGTTCTTC.

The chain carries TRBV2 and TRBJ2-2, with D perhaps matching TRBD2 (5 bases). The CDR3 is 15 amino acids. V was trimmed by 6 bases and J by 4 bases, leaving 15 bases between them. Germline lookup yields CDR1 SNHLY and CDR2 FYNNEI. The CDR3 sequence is CASSADSMLTGELFF. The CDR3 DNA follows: TGTGCCAGCAGCGCGGACTCTATGCTCACCGGGGAGCTGTTTTTT.

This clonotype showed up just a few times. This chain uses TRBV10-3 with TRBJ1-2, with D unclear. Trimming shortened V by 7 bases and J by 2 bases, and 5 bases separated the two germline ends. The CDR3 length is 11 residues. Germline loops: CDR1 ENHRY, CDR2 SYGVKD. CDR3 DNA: TGTGCCATCACGGACAACTATGGCTACACCTTC. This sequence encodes CAITDNYGYTF.

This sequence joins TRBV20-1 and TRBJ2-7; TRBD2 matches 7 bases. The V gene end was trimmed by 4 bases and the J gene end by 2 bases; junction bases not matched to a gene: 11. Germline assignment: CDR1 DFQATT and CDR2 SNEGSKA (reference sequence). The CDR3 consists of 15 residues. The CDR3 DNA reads TGCAGTGCTACCCAAAGGGGAGGGCCTCCCTACGAGCAGTACTTC. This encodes CSATQRGGPPYEQYF.

The DNA for the CDR3 is TGCAGTGCTTTAACACTACTAGGCTCTGGAAACACCATATATTTT. It specifies CSALTLLGSGNTIYF. This sequence joins TRBV20-1 and TRBJ1-3; D uncertain. The V end was cut by 5 bases, the J end by 0 bases, with 14 bases between. This CDR3 is 15 amino acids long. Germline V gene lookup returns CDR1 DFQATT and CDR2 SNEGSKA (reference sequence).